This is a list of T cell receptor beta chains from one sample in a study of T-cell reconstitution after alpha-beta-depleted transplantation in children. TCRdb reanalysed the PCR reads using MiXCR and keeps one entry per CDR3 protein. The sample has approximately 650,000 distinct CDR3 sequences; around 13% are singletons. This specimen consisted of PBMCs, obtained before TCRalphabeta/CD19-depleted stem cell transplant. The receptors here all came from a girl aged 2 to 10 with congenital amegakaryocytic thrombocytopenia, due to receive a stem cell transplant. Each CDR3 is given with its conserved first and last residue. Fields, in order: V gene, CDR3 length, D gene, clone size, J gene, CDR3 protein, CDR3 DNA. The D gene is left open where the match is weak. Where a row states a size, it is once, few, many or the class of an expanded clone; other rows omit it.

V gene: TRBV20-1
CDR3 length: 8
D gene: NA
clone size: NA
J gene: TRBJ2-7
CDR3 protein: CSAHEQYF
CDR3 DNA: TGCAGTGCTCACGAGCAGTACTTC

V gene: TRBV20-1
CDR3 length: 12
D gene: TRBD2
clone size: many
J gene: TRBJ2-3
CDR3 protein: CSAASGKDTQYF
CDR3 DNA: TGCAGTGCTGCTAGCGGGAAGGATACGCAGTATTTT

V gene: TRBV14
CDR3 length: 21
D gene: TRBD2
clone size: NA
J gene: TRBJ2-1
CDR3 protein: CASSSTSGTSGSISSYNEQFF
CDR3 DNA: TGTGCCAGCAGTTCAACCTCCGGGACTAGCGGGAGTATATCGTCCTACAATGAGCAGTTCTTC

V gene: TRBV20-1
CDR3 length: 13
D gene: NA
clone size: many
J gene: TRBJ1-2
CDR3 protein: CSARGLSDYGYTF
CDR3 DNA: TGCAGTGCTAGAGGGTTGTCGGACTATGGCTACACCTTC

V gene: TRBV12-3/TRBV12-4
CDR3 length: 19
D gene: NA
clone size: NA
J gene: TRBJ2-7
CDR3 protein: CASSLGQIRGEVVSYEQYF
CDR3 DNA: TGTGCCAGCAGTTTAGGACAGATCCGAGGAGAGGTGGTCTCCTACGAGCAGTACTTC

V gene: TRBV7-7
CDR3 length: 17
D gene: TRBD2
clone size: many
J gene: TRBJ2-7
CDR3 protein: CASSLVLAGPISYEQYF
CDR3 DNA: TGTGCCAGCAGCTTAGTTCTAGCGGGACCTATCTCCTACGAGCAGTACTTC

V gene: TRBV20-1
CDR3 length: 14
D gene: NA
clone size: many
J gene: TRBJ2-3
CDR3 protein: CSARVGPIQDTQYF
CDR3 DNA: TGCAGTGCACGAGTGGGACCGATCCAGGATACGCAGTATTTT

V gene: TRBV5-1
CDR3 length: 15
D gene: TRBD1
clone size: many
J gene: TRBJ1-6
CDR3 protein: CASSLSTGGNSPLHF
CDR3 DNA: TGCGCCAGCAGCTTGTCGACAGGGGGTAATTCACCCCTCCACTTT

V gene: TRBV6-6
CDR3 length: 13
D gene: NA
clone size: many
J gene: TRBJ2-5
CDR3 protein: CASSYFRLETQYF
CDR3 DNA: TGTGCCAGCAGTTACTTTCGTTTGGAGACCCAGTACTTC

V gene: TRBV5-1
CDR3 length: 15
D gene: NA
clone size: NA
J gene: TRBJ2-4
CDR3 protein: CASSRDWVAKNIQYF
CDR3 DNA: TGCGCCAGCAGTAGGGACTGGGTAGCCAAAAACATTCAGTACTTC

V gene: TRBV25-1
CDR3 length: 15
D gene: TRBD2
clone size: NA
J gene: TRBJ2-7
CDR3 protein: CASRGPSGRPIEQYF
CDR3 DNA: TGTGCCAGCAGGGGACCTAGCGGGAGACCTATCGAGCAGTACTTC

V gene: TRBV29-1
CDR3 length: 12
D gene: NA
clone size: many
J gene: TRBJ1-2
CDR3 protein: CSVPDRQLGYTF
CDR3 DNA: TGCAGCGTCCCCGACAGGCAGTTGGGCTACACCTTC

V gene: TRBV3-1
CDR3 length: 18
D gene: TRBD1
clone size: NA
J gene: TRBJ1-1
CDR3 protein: CTSSLVTGTGGANTEAFF
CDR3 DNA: TGTACCAGCAGTTTGGTTACCGGGACAGGGGGCGCGAACACTGAAGCTTTCTTT

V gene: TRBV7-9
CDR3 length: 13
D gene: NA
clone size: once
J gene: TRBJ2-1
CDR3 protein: CASSFPTADEQFF
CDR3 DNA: TGTGCCAGCAGCTTCCCCACAGCCGATGAGCAGTTCTTC

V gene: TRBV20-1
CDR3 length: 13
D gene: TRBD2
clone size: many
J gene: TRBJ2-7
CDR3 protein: CSAREAGVDEQYF
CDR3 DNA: TGCAGTGCTAGAGAAGCGGGAGTGGACGAGCAGTACTTC

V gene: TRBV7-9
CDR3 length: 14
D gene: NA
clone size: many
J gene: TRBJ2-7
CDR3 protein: CASSLGGLPWEQYF
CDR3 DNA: TGTGCCAGCAGCTTAGGAGGGCTGCCTTGGGAGCAGTACTTC

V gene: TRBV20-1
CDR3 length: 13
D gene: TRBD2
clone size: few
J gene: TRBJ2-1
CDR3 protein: CSGLAGVRAEQFF
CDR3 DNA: TGCAGTGGTCTAGCGGGAGTTCGGGCCGAGCAGTTCTTC

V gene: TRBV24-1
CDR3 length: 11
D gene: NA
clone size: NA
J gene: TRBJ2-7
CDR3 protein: CARTGWYEQYF
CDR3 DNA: TGTGCCAGGACGGGTTGGTACGAGCAGTACTTC

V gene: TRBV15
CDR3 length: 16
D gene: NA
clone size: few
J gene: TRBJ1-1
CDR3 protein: CATSSLGGRANTEAFF
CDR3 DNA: TGTGCCACCAGCAGCCTGGGTGGCAGGGCTAACACTGAAGCTTTCTTT

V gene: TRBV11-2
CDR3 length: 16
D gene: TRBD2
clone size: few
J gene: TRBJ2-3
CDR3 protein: CASSLALAGEADTQYF
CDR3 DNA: TGTGCCAGCAGCTTAGCACTAGCGGGAGAGGCAGATACGCAGTATTTT

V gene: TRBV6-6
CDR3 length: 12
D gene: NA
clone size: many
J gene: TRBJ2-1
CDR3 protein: CASSGLNNEQFF
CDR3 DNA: TGTGCCAGCTCGGGGCTGAACAATGAGCAGTTCTTC

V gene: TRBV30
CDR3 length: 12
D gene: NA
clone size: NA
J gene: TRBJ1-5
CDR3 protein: CAWNRVNQPQHF
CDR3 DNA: TGTGCCTGGAACAGGGTCAATCAGCCCCAGCATTTT

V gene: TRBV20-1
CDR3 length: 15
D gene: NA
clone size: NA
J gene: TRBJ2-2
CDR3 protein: CSAPSGRGHTGELFF
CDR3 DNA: NA

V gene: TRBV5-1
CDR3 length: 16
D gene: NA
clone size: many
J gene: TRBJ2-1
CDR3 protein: CASGPGNSGSYNEQFF
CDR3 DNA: TGCGCCAGCGGCCCCGGTAACAGCGGCTCCTACAATGAGCAGTTCTTC

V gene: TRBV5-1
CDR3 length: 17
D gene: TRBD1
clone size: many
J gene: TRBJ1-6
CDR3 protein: CASSLTTGRGKNSPLHF
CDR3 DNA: TGCGCCAGCAGCTTGACGACAGGGCGAGGAAAAAATTCACCCCTCCACTTT

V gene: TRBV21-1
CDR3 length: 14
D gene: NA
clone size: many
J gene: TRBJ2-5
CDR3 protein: CASSIPAIQETQYF
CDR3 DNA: TGTGCCAGCAGCATCCCCGCGATCCAAGAGACCCAGTACTTC

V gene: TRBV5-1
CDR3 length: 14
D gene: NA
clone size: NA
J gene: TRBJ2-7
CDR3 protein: CASSLANLAYEQYF
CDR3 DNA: TGCGCCAGCAGCTTGGCCAACTTGGCCTACGAGCAGTACTTC

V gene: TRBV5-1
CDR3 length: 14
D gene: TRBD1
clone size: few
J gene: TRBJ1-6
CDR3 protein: CASSPGTADSPLHF
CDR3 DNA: TGCGCCAGCAGCCCCGGGACAGCAGATTCACCCCTCCACTTT

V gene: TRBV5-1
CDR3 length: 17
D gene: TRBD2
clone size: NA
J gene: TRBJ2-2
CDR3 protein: CASSLTEAGVATGELFF
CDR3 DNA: TGCGCCAGCAGCCTAACCGAAGCGGGAGTCGCCACCGGGGAGCTGTTTTTT

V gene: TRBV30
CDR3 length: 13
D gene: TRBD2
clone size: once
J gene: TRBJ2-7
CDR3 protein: CAWSRGETYEQYF
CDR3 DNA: TGTGCCTGGAGTCGGGGGGAGACCTACGAGCAGTACTTC

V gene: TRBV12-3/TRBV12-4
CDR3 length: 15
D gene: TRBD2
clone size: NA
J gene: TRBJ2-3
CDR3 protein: CASSVVGRAPDTQYF
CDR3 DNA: TGTGCCAGCAGTGTTGTTGGGAGGGCCCCAGATACGCAGTATTTT

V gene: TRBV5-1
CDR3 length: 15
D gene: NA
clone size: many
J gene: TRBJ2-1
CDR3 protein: CASGFSGATNNEQFF
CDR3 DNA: TGCGCCAGCGGGTTCTCGGGGGCCACGAACAATGAGCAGTTCTTC

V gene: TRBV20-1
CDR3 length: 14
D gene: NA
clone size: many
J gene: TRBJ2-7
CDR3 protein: CSANGGKRPYEQYF
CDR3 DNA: TGCAGTGCTAATGGGGGAAAACGCCCCTACGAGCAGTACTTC

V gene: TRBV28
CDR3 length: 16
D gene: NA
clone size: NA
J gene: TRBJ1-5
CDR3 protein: CASSLVGRDSNQPQHF
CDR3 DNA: TGTGCCAGCAGTTTGGTGGGCCGGGACAGCAATCAGCCCCAGCATTTT

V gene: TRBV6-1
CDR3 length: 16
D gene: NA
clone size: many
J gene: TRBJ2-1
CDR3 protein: CATTGVGLKDYNEQFF
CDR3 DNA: TGTGCCACCACTGGAGTAGGACTTAAAGACTACAATGAGCAGTTCTTC

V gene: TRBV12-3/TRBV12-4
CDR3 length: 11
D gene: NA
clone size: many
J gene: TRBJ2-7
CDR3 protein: CASSPLTEQYF
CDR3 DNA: TGTGCCAGCAGCCCTCTCACCGAGCAGTACTTC

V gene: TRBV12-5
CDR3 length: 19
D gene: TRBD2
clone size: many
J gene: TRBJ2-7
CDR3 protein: CASGTASGNTPLSSYEQYF
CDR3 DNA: TGTGCTAGTGGTACTGCAAGCGGGAATACACCCCTAAGCTCCTACGAGCAGTACTTC

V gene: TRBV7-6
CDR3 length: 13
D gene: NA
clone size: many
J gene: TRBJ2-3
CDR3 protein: CASTRKQEGTQYF
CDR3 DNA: TGTGCCAGCACCCGCAAACAAGAGGGTACGCAGTATTTT

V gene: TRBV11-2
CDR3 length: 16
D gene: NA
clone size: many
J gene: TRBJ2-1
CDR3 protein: CASSLLPGIYPDEQFF
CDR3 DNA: TGTGCCAGCAGCTTACTCCCCGGGATTTATCCGGATGAGCAGTTCTTC

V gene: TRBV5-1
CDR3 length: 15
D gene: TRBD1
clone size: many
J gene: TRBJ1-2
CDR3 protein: CASSSPGQPLRGYTF
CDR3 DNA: TGCGCCAGCAGCTCACCGGGACAGCCTTTGCGTGGCTACACCTTC

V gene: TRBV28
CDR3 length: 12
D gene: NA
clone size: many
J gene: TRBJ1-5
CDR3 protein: CASSPLDQPQHF
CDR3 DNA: TGTGCCAGCAGCCCGTTAGATCAGCCCCAGCATTTT

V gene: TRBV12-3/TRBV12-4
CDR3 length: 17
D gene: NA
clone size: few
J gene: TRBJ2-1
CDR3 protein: CASSLPQGATRYNEQFF
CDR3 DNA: TGTGCCAGCAGTTTACCTCAGGGAGCGACAAGATACAATGAGCAGTTCTTC

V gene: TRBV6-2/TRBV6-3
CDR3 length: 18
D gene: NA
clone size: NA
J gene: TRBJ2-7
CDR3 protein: CASRTAVGPSEKPYEQYF
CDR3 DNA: TGTGCCAGCAGGACAGCCGTGGGGCCTAGCGAAAAACCTTACGAGCAGTACTTC

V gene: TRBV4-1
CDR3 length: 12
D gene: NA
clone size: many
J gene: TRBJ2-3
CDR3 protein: CASSHDLDTQYF
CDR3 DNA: TGCGCCTCCTCACATGATTTAGATACGCAGTATTTT

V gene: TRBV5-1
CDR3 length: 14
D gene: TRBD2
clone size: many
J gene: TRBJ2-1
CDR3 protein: CASSITSGSNEQFF
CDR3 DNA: TGCGCCAGCAGCATAACTAGCGGGAGCAATGAGCAGTTCTTC

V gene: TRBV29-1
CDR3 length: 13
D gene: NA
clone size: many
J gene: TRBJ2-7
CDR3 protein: CSVSAGASYEQYF
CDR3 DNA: TGCAGCGTTTCGGCGGGGGCATCCTACGAGCAGTACTTC

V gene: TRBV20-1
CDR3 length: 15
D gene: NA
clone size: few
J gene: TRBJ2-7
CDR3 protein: CSARNLDSGFHEQYF
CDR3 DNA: TGCAGTGCTAGGAACTTGGACAGCGGGTTCCACGAGCAGTACTTC

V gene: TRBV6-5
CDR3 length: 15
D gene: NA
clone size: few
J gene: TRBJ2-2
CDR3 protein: CASSSPGRGTGELFF
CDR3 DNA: TGTGCCAGCAGTTCCCCGGGACGAGGGACCGGGGAGCTGTTTTTT

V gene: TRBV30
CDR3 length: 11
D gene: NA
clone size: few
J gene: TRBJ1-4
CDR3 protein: CAWRASGKLFF
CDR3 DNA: TGTGCCTGGAGAGCTTCCGGAAAACTGTTTTTT

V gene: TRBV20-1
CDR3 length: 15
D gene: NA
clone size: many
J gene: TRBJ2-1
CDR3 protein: CSARVDRSSYNEQFF
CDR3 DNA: TGCAGTGCTAGAGTCGACAGGAGCTCCTACAATGAGCAGTTCTTC

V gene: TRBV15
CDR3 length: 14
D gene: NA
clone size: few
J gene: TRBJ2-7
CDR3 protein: CATSRDLQNYEQYF
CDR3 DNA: TGTGCCACCAGCAGAGATCTTCAGAACTACGAGCAGTACTTC

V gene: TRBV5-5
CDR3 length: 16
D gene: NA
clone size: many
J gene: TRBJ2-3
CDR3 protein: CASSFHGQPSTDTQYF
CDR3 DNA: TGTGCCAGCAGCTTTCATGGACAGCCTAGCACAGATACGCAGTATTTT

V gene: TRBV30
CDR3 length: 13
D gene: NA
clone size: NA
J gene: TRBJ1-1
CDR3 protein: CAWSVTGGTEAFF
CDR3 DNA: TGTGCCTGGAGTGTCACAGGCGGGACTGAAGCTTTCTTT

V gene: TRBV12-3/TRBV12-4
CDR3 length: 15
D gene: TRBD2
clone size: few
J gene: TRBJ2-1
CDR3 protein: CASSRNSGRSNEQFF
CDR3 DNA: TGTGCCAGCAGTAGAAATAGCGGGAGGTCCAATGAGCAGTTCTTC